This T cell receptor (beta chain) was sequenced in a study of shared clonotypes between healthy human individuals. Study overall: The study used three CD4 naive, three CD4 memory, two CD8 naive and one CD8 memory plate per donor.

This CDR3 comprises 14 residues. Germline loops: CDR1 MNHEY, CDR2 SMNVEV (reference sequence). Trimming cost V 1 base and J 4 bases, with 8 bases left between them. All donors were healthy HIV-negative adults lacking recent acute infections or vaccinations. The study, taken as a whole, reports: In a few donors, approximately 5% of naive CD4 clonotypes appeared in common.

In regard to this clone: Its matching antigen is unknown.

As originally analysed: ImmunoSEQ output lacked quality scores and full-length reads, limiting matched filtering. Assay: immunoSEQ multiplex PCR; the TCRdb copy retains only in-frame clones and omits some. The V and J calls and the clone size are those of that table, but D and trimming were determined from the DNA. The data show 650,000 to 800,000 clones, with just under 75% seen just once and about 1.8% held by the top ten. The material sequenced was memory CD4+ T cells sorted from blood. Stated subset: CD45RA-negative fraction. The chain couples TRBV27 to TRBJ1-5; tentative D call: TRBD1 (5 bases). The sequence derives from a woman aged 25 to 45 in good health. CDR3 bases: TGTGCCAGCAGTTTATATGGGGCGAATCAGCCCCAGCATTTT. It specifies CASSLYGANQPQHF.